The clone carrying this T cell receptor beta chain came up a few times. Antigen specificity is unknown. The gene symbols are mouse symbols. The read is 4 residues too short to cover the CDR3 end, so that end is filled in from the germline J gene. CDR3 size: 13 residues. V shed 0 bases and J shed 3 bases, with 6 bases lying between them. Germline-derived CDR1 and CDR2 are NNHNN and SYGAGS (reference sequence). This sample is part of a study of CD8+ T cells in alopecia areata. Overall study context: Female C3H/HeJ mice aged about 7-11 weeks received skin from spontaneously alopecic C3H/HeJ graft donors aged about 6-12 months. Study-wide points: Sequences from scalp samples also cover resident alphabeta T cells of normal skin. Scalp lesions, especially in alopecia totalis/universalis, had higher clonality than normal scalp.

Reverse transcription of extracted RNA yielded cDNA, which provided the sequencing template. Sequenced by immunoSEQ multiplex PCR; TCRdb stores in-frame clones only, minus some. There are around 290,000 clones in the sample, none observed a single time. Sorting relied on CD4, CD8alpha, NKG2D, NKG2ACE and other markers applied to pooled cutaneous lymph node cells. What was sequenced was CD4+ T cells sorted from a lymph node. The chain couples TRBV13-2 to TRBJ1-2; weak D call: TRBD1 (6 bases). The receptor's source is a C3H/HeJ mouse with alopecia areata. The mice in this strain carry MHC haplotype H2-k. The covered CDR3 bases are TGTGCCAGCGGTGATGACAGGGACTCC. It is translated as CASGDDRDS. The CDR3, in full, reads CASGDDRDSDYTF.